This T cell receptor beta chain was obtained from a study of patients and donors after allogeneic stem cell transplantation. Via MiXCR, TCRdb re-called the RT-PCR reads, giving one row per CDR3 protein. This table has approximately 200,000 distinct CDR3 sequences, 41% appearing once. This clonotype has more than one count but fewer than ten. V was trimmed by 5 bases and J by 6 bases, leaving 8 bases between them. This CDR3 comprises 12 residues. The V gene is TRBV12-3 or TRBV12-4, the J gene TRBJ2-1; no firm D call. This clonotype was obtained from a human donor who was either an allogeneic HSCT recipient or a stem cell or donor lymphocyte infusion donor (not recorded which). It is not recorded whose cells these are; they may come from a transplant donor. The material sequenced was blood, either unsorted or a sorted T cell fraction (not recorded which). The CDR3 reads CASSPRTNEQFF. For the CDR3, the DNA is TGTGCCAGCAGTCCCCGGACCAATGAGCAGTTCTTC.